This TCR beta chain is drawn from a study of radiotherapy plus CTLA-4 blockade in lung cancer. This clone occurred a few times. Only in-frame clones appear in the TCRdb table, and some are missing; sequencing was by immunoSEQ multiplex PCR. This table holds about 110,000 clones, approximately 80% found once. Trimming shortened V by 3 bases and J by 8 bases, and 19 bases separated the two germline ends. The V gene's germline CDR1 is SEHNR and CDR2 FQNEAQ (reference sequence). This CDR3 region has 15 residues. The V call is TRBV7-9, the J call TRBJ1-2; tentative D call: TRBD1 (5 bases). Specimen: peripheral blood, collected from a patient treated with radiotherapy plus ipilimumab. This receptor was obtained from a human donor with non-small cell lung cancer that progressed on radiotherapy plus ipilimumab. Some clones in this sample may be carry-over from other donors' samples. CDR3 coding DNA: TGTGCCAGCAGCTTGGTTGGGACCCACGACCGGGGCTACACCTTC. This gives the protein CASSLVGTHDRGYTF.